The clone carrying this TCR beta chain has only a few counts. What it binds is unknown. After 5'RACE with constant-segment primers, TCR alpha and TCR beta cDNA libraries carrying sample barcodes and UMIs were obtained. TCRdb re-analysed the 5' RACE reads in MiXCR, keeping a single row per CDR3 protein. Of hundreds of thousands of distinct CDR3 sequences in the sample, 19% were seen once. This sample was taken from a study of T-cell memory formation after mild COVID-19. Unmatched junction bases numbered 11, after V lost 4 bases and J lost 5 bases. Germline lookup yields CDR1 KGHDR and CDR2 SFDVKD. This CDR3 comprises 19 residues. Findings and caveats of the study: Memory from before infection featured some responding clones, which suggests cross-reactive memory joined. Shrinking CD4+ clones were chiefly CM and EM; CD8+ ones were chiefly EMRA.

Input material: PBMCs or a T cell subset sorted from them (not recorded which). The origin of this receptor is a man aged 18 to 29 who had mild COVID-19 (a few samples of this study predate the infection). Cell type and time point are not known. The V and J genes are TRBV24-1 and TRBJ2-3; 16 nucleotides line up with TRBD2. The CDR3 DNA follows: TGTGCCACCAGTGAAGCCGGGACTAGCGGGGGGGCCCGGAGAGATACGCAGTATTTT. Amino acids: CATSEAGTSGGARRDTQYF.